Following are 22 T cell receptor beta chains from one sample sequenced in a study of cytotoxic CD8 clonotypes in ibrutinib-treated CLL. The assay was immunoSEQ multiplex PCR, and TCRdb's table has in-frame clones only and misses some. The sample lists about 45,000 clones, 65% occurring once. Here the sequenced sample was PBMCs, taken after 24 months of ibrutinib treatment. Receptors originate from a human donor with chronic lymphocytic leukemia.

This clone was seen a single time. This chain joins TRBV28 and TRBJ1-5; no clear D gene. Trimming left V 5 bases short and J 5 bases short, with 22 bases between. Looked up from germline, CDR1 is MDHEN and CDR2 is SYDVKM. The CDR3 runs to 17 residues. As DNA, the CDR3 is TGTGCCAGCAGTCTTAAGGGAGTGAGGGTTCGGGATCAGCCCCAGCATTTT. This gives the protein CASSLKGVRVRDQPQHF.

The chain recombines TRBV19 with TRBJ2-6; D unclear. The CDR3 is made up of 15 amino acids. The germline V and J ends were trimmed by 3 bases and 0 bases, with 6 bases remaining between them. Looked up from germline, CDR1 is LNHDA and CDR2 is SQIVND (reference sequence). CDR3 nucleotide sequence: TGTGCCAGTAGTATCCTGGACTCTGGGGCCAACGTCCTGACTTTC. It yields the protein CASSILDSGANVLTF.

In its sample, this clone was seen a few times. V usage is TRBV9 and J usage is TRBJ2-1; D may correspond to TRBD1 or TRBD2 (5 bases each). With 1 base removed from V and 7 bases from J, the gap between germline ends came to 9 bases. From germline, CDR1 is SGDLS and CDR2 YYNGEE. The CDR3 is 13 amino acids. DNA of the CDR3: TGTGCCAGCAGCGTATTTGGGGGTAATGAGCAGTTCTTC. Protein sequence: CASSVFGGNEQFF.

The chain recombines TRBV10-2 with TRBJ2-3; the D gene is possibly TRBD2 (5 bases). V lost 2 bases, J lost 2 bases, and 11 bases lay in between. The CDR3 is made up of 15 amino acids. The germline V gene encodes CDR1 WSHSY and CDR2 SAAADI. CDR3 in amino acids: CASSEGPSLTDTQYF. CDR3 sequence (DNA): TGCGCCAGCAGTGAGGGGCCTAGCCTCACAGATACGCAGTATTTT.

DNA of the CDR3: TGTGCCAGCAGCTTAGCAGCGGGGGGACAGCCCCAGCATTTT. This translates into CASSLAAGGQPQHF. V gene TRBV11-2 combines with J gene TRBJ1-5, with D maybe TRBD1 (5 bases). V was pared by 1 base and J by 7 bases, with 11 bases between. This CDR3 spans 14 amino acids. CDR1 is SGHAT, CDR2 FQNNGV, per germline.

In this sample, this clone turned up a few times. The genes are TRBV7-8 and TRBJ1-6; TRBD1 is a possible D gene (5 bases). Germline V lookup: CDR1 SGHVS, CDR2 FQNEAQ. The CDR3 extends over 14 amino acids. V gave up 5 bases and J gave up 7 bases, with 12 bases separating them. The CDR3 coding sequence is TGTGCCAGCAGCCAGACAGCAGCGAATTCACCCCTCCACTTT. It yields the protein CASSQTAANSPLHF.

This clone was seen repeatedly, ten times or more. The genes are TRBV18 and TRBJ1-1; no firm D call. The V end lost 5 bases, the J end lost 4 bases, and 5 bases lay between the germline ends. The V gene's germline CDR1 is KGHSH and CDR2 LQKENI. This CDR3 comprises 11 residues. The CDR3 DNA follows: TGTGCCAGCTCAACGACCACTGAAGCTTTCTTT. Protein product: CASSTTTEAFF.

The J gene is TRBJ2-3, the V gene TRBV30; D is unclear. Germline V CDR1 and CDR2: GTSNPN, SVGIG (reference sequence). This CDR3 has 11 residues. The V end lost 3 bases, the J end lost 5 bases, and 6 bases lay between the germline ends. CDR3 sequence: CAWRLIDTQYF. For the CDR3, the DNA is TGTGCCTGGAGGTTAATAGATACGCAGTATTTT.

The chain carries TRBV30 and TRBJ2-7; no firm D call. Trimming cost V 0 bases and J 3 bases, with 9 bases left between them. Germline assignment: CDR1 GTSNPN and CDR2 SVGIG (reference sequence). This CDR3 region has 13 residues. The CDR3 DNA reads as TGTGCCTGGAGTGTATCCGGGTACTACGAGCAGTACTTC. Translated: CAWSVSGYYEQYF.

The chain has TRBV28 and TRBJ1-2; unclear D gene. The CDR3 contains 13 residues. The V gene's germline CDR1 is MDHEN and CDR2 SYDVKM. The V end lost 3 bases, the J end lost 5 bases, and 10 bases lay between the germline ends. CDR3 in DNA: TGTGCCAGCAGTTTTGGAAGGGCTTATGGCTACACCTTC. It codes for CASSFGRAYGYTF.

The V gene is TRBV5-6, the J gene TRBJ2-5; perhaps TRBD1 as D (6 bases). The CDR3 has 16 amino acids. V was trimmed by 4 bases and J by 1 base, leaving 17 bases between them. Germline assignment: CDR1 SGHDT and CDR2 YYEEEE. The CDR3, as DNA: TGTGCCAGCAGCCTTTTCCAAGGGGACACCCAAGAGACCCAGTACTTC. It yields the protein CASSLFQGDTQETQYF. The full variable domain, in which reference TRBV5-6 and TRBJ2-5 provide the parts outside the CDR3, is DAGVTQSPTHLIKTRGQQVTLRCSPKSGHDTVSWYQQALGQGPQFIFQYYEEEERQRGNFPDRFSGHQFPNYSSELNVNALLLGDSALYLCASSLFQGDTQETQYFGPGTRLLVL.

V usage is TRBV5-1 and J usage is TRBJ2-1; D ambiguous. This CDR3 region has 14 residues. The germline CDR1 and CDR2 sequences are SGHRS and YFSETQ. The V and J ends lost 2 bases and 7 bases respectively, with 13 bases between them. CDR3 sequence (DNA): TGCGCCAGCAGCTTCCTGACTGATTCGAATGAGCAGTTCTTC. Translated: CASSFLTDSNEQFF.

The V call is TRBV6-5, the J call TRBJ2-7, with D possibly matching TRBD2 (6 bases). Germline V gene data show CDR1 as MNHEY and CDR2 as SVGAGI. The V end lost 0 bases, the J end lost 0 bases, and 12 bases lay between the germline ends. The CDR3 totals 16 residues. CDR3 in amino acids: CASSYSGGRSSYEQYF. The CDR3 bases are TGTGCCAGCAGTTACTCCGGGGGAAGGAGCTCCTACGAGCAGTACTTC.

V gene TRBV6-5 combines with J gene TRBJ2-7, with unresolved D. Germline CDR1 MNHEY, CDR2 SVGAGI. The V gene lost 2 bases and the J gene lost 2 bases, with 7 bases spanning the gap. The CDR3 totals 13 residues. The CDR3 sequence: CASSYPPTYEQYF. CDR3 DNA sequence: TGTGCCAGCAGTTACCCACCAACCTACGAGCAGTACTTC.

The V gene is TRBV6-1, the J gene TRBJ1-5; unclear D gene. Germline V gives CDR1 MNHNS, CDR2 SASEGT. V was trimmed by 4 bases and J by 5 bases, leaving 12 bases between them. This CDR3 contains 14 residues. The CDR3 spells CASSVGGLYQPQHF. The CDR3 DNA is TGTGCCAGCAGTGTTGGAGGGTTGTATCAGCCCCAGCATTTT.

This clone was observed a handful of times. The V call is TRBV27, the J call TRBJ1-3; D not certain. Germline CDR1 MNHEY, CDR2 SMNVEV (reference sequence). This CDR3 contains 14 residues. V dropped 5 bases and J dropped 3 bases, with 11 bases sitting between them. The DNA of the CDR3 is TGTGCCAGCAGTGCCCGACATTATGGAAACACCATATATTTT. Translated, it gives CASSARHYGNTIYF.

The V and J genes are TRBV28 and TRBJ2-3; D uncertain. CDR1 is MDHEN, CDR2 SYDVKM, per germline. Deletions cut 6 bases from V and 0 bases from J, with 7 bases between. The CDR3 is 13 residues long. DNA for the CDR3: TGTGCCAGCAGCCTGGATAGCACAGATACGCAGTATTTT. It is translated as CASSLDSTDTQYF.

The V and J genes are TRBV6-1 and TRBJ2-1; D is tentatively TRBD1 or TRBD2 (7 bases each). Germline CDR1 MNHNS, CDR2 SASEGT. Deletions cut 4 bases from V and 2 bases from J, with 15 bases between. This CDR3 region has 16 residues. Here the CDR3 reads CASSARGLAAYNEQFF. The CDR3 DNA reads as TGTGCCAGCAGTGCAAGGGGGCTAGCGGCCTACAATGAGCAGTTCTTC.

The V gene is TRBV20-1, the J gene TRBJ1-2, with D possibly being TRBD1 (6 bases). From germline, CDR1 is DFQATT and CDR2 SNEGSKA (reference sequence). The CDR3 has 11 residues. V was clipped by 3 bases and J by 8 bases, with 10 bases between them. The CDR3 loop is CSARATGGYTF. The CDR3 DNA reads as TGCAGTGCTAGGGCGACAGGAGGCTACACCTTC.

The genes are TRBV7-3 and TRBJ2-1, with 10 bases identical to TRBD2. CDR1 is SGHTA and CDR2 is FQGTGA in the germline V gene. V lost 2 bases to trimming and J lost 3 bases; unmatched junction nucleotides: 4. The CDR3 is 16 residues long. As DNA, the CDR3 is TGTGCCAGCAGCTTATTGGCTAGCGGGGGCTACAATGAGCAGTTCTTC. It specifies CASSLLASGGYNEQFF.

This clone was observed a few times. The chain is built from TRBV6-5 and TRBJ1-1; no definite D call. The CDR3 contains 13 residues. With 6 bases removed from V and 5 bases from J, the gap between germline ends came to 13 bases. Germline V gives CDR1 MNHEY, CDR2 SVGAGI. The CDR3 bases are TGTGCCAGCAGGGCACTGGCGGGAACTGAAGCTTTCTTT. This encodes CASRALAGTEAFF.

The CDR3: CASRAAGTAYEQYF. CDR3 DNA: TGTGCCAGCAGGGCAGCCGGGACAGCTTACGAGCAGTACTTC. V is TRBV2 and J is TRBJ2-7; 7 bases fit TRBD1. Germline-derived CDR1 and CDR2 are SNHLY and FYNNEI. The CDR3 sequence is 14 residues long. Trimming at V came to 6 bases and at J to 4 bases, leaving 9 bases not matched to a gene.